Reported below is one T cell receptor beta chain. The data belong to a study of blood T cells in healthy people across ages. The CDR3 contains 19 residues. Trimming shortened V by 1 base and J by 4 bases, and 23 bases separated the two germline ends. The V gene's germline CDR1 is SGHAT and CDR2 FQNNGV. Next came a second PCR, run for about 6 to 11 cycles, which used a sample-barcoded 5' primer along with a J-beta primer mix. TCRdb recomputed calls from the 5' RACE reads with MiXCR, one row per CDR3 protein. The sample has approximately 600,000 distinct CDR3 sequences, about 54% seen once; the top ten hold 30% to 45%.

The TCR comes from a man in his sixties in good health. Sequenced material: blood. V is TRBV11-2 and J is TRBJ2-1; D remains unclear. The CDR3 protein is CASSLVGRSRRTWYNEQFF. CDR3 in DNA: TGTGCCAGCAGCTTAGTCGGCCGGTCTCGACGGACGTGGTACAATGAGCAGTTCTTC.